What follows are 24 T cell receptor beta chains derived from one specimen sequenced in a study of blood T cell repertoires in COVID-19. Assay: immunoSEQ multiplex PCR; the TCRdb copy retains only in-frame clones and omits some. This table holds 240,000 or so clones, 86% found once. Sequencing was done on a sample of peripheral blood. The receptors stem from a man older than 75 with acute or convalescent COVID-19.

The chain joins TRBV27 to TRBJ1-4; 8 bases agree with TRBD1. CDR3 size: 14 residues. Germline CDR1 reads MNHEY; CDR2 reads SMNVEV (reference sequence). J was trimmed by 5 bases and V by 6 bases; bases with no gene match: 5. CDR3: CASSWDRRNEKLFF. The CDR3 nucleotides read TGTGCCAGCAGCTGGGACAGGCGGAATGAAAAACTGTTTTTT.

V usage is TRBV18 and J usage is TRBJ1-2; D remains unclear. V gave up 8 bases and J gave up 8 bases, with 18 bases separating them. Germline V gives CDR1 KGHSH, CDR2 LQKENI. CDR3 length: 13 amino acids. The CDR3 sequence: CASTGNSGEGYTF. The DNA of the CDR3 is TGTGCCAGCACCGGGAACTCTGGGGAGGGCTACACCTTC.

The chain combines TRBV7-2 with TRBJ2-1; TRBD2 aligns across 9 bases. Germline V gene lookup returns CDR1 SGHTA and CDR2 FQGNSA. The CDR3 is 14 amino acids. The V gene end was trimmed by 5 bases and the J gene end by 8 bases; junction bases not matched to a gene: 7. CDR3 sequence reads: CASSKAGGLDEQFF. CDR3 coding DNA: TGTGCCAGCAGCAAAGCGGGGGGATTGGATGAGCAGTTCTTC.

J is TRBJ1-1 and V is TRBV5-6; D not certain. The V gene lost 6 bases and the J gene lost 5 bases, with 14 bases spanning the gap. The length of the CDR3 is 13 residues. Germline loops: CDR1 SGHDT, CDR2 YYEEEE. The CDR3 DNA is TGTGCCAGCACAAGAATCAGTTATACTGAAGCTTTCTTT. Translation gives CASTRISYTEAFF.

In DNA, the CDR3 is TGTGCCAGCAGCTTTCAGGCGGGGGACACTGAAGCTTTCTTT. This codes for CASSFQAGDTEAFF. V usage is TRBV6-2 or TRBV6-3 and J usage is TRBJ1-1; perhaps TRBD1 as D (5 bases). V was trimmed by 6 bases and J by 3 bases, leaving 14 bases between them. CDR3 length: 14 residues. CDR1 is MNHEY, CDR2 SVGEGT, per germline.

The genes are TRBV7-3 and TRBJ2-7, with D tentatively TRBD1 (8 bases). V lost 5 bases, J lost 12 bases, and 20 bases lay in between. The length of the CDR3 is 13 residues. Germline V gene sequence: CDR1 SGHTA, CDR2 FQGTGA. The CDR3 reads CASSPQGGAGLYF. The CDR3 DNA sequence: TGTGCCAGCAGCCCACAGGGGGGGGCGGGCCTGTACTTC.

The chain employs TRBV3-1 (or the pseudogene TRBV3-2) and TRBJ1-5, with D unresolved. From germline, CDR1 is LGHDT and CDR2 YNNKEL (reference sequence). The germline V and J ends were trimmed by 0 bases and 2 bases, with 8 bases remaining between them. The CDR3 sequence is 15 residues long. CDR3 region: CASSQDFGGNQPQHF. In DNA form, the CDR3 reads TGTGCCAGCAGCCAAGATTTCGGGGGCAATCAGCCCCAGCATTTT.

The chain recombines TRBV19 with TRBJ1-5; 8 bases are a match to TRBD1. V shed 8 bases, J shed 6 bases, and the junction held 9 bases outside the gene matches. The germline gives CDR1 LNHDA, CDR2 SQIVND (reference sequence). The CDR3 is 14 amino acids. The CDR3 DNA sequence: TGTGCCAGTTCCCGGACAGGGCATAGTCAGCCCCAGCATTTT. This codes for CASSRTGHSQPQHF. The variable domain in full, completed from reference TRBV19 and TRBJ1-5, reads DGGITQSPKYLFRKEGQNVTLSCEQNLNHDAMYWYRQDPGQGLRLIYYSQIVNDFQKGDIAEGYSVSREKKESFPLTVTSAQKNPTAFYLCASSRTGHSQPQHFGDGTRLSIL.

This clone was picked up one time. The V gene is TRBV6-5, the J gene TRBJ1-6; D possibly corresponds to TRBD1 (6 bases). Germline V lookup: CDR1 MNHEY, CDR2 SVGAGI. The V end was cut by 7 bases, the J end by 8 bases, with 15 bases between. CDR3 length equals 14 residues. This CDR3 reads CASTARGPDSPLHF. CDR3 coding DNA: TGTGCCAGCACGGCCAGGGGCCCGGATTCACCCCTCCACTTT.

V and J are TRBV18 and TRBJ1-5; 11 bases match TRBD1. Looked up from germline, CDR1 is KGHSH and CDR2 is LQKENI. The CDR3 is made up of 15 amino acids. V lost 4 bases to trimming and J lost 3 bases; unmatched junction nucleotides: 2. The CDR3 spells CASSRDRGINQPQHF. CDR3 nucleotide sequence: TGTGCCAGCTCACGGGACAGGGGGATCAATCAGCCCCAGCATTTT. Using reference TRBV18 and TRBJ1-5 for the parts outside the CDR3, the full variable domain is NAGVMQNPRHLVRRRGQEARLRCSPMKGHSHVYWYRQLPEEGLKFMVYLQKENIIDESGMPKERFSAEFPKEGPSILRIQQVVRGDSAAYFCASSRDRGINQPQHFGDGTRLSIL.

V gene TRBV27 combines with J gene TRBJ2-2; TRBD1 aligns across 7 bases. Germline CDR1 MNHEY, CDR2 SMNVEV (reference sequence). CDR3 length: 15 residues. Trimming removed 3 bases from V and 1 base from J; junction bases left unmatched: 2. The CDR3 nucleotides are TGTGCCAGCAGTTTTCGACAGGGGAACACCGGGGAGCTGTTTTTT. Translated, it gives CASSFRQGNTGELFF.

The chain employs TRBV3-1 (or the pseudogene TRBV3-2) and TRBJ1-1; tentatively, D is TRBD1 (5 bases). Looked up from germline, CDR1 is LGHDT and CDR2 is YNNKEL (reference sequence). The CDR3 totals 15 residues. V lost 0 bases, J lost 3 bases, and 11 bases lay in between. The CDR3 spells CASSQDGRQYTEAFF. CDR3 DNA sequence: TGTGCCAGCAGCCAAGATGGTCGACAGTACACTGAAGCTTTCTTT.

This rearrangement joins TRBV10-3 to TRBJ2-5; maybe TRBD1 (5 bases). This CDR3 spans 11 amino acids. V gave up 11 bases and J gave up 3 bases, with 10 bases separating them. Germline V lookup: CDR1 ENHRY, CDR2 SYGVKD. The CDR3 bases are TGTGCCTCCAAAGGGGAAGAGACCCAGTACTTC. Protein sequence: CASKGEETQYF.

The chain recombines TRBV27 with TRBJ1-1; D remains unclear. Trimming removed 6 bases at V and 6 bases at J, with 23 bases between. There are 16 residues in the CDR3. The germline CDR1 and CDR2 sequences are MNHEY and SMNVEV (reference sequence). This CDR3 is CASSSAGSLPGSEAFF. As DNA, the CDR3 is TGTGCCAGCAGCTCCGCCGGGTCTCTACCCGGCTCTGAAGCTTTCTTT.

The chain uses TRBV5-1 and TRBJ1-2; D remains unclear. The V gene's germline CDR1 is SGHRS and CDR2 YFSETQ. This CDR3 spans 12 amino acids. V was clipped by 1 base and J by 5 bases, with 6 bases between them. This CDR3 reads CASSLYAYGYTF. The CDR3 DNA sequence: TGCGCCAGCAGCTTGTATGCGTATGGCTACACCTTC.

This rearrangement joins TRBV19 to TRBJ2-2; 9 positions match TRBD1. Trimming removed 5 bases from V and 5 bases from J; junction bases left unmatched: 15. In germline, CDR1 is LNHDA, CDR2 SQIVND (reference sequence). This CDR3 contains 18 residues. CDR3 region: CASSPLPRDRAVTGELFF. The CDR3 DNA reads as TGTGCCAGTAGTCCCCTTCCCCGGGACAGGGCCGTAACCGGGGAGCTGTTTTTT.

The rearrangement uses TRBV6-4 and TRBJ2-5; D ambiguous. Trimming cost V 4 bases and J 4 bases, with 10 bases left between them. Germline lookup yields CDR1 MRHNA and CDR2 SNTAGT. The CDR3 length is 13 residues. In DNA form, the CDR3 reads TGTGCCAGCAGTGGGGCCTATGGAGAGACCCAGTACTTC. Its translation is CASSGAYGETQYF.

The genes are TRBV6-5 and TRBJ2-2; 9 bases agree with TRBD2. The V and J ends lost 4 bases and 5 bases, in that order; junction bases with no gene match: 5. This CDR3 is built from 15 residues. Germline loops: CDR1 MNHEY, CDR2 SVGAGI. The CDR3 sequence: CASSSMRGGTGELFF. CDR3 DNA sequence: TGTGCCAGCAGTTCCATGCGGGGGGGAACCGGGGAGCTGTTTTTT.

The rearrangement uses TRBV18 and TRBJ2-7; TRBD2 matches 7 bases. The CDR3 is 14 residues long. With V trimmed by 1 base and J by 1 base, 1 base remained unmatched. Per the germline V gene, CDR1 is KGHSH and CDR2 is LQKENI. CDR3 protein: CASSPLGLSYEQYF. The CDR3 DNA reads TGTGCCAGCTCACCACTGGGACTATCCTACGAGCAGTACTTC.

The chain links TRBV28 to TRBJ1-6, with D hard to call. The CDR3 consists of 13 residues. V was shortened by 2 bases and J by 7 bases, with 6 bases between the two germline ends. Germline loops: CDR1 MDHEN, CDR2 SYDVKM. This CDR3 is CASSLGGNSPLHF. The DNA for the CDR3 is TGTGCCAGCAGTTTAGGAGGGAATTCACCCCTCCACTTT.

The gene calls are TRBV4-2 and TRBJ2-5; TRBD1 might be the D (6 bases). CDR3 length: 15 amino acids. V was clipped by 0 bases and J by 7 bases, with 15 bases between them. Germline assignment: CDR1 LGHNA and CDR2 YNFKEQ. The CDR3 sequence is CASSQDVGQGTTQYF. CDR3 in DNA: TGTGCCAGCAGCCAAGATGTAGGGCAGGGGACGACCCAGTACTTC.

This clone appeared a single time. The chain links TRBV29-1 to TRBJ2-2; D is unclear. With 3 bases removed from V and 5 bases from J, the gap between germline ends came to 13 bases. The germline V gene encodes CDR1 SQVTM and CDR2 ANQGSEA. The CDR3 extends over 14 amino acids. The CDR3 bases are TGCAGCGTTGAGGTACCCCCCCGGACCGGGGAGCTGTTTTTT. Protein sequence: CSVEVPPRTGELFF.

This chain joins TRBV10-2 and TRBJ1-1; 8 positions match TRBD1. CDR1 and CDR2 (germline): WSHSY, SAAADI. Unmatched junction bases numbered 4, after V lost 1 base and J lost 12 bases. The CDR3 runs 12 residues. The CDR3, as DNA: TGCGCCAGCAGTGAGTGGGACAGGCCGACTTTCTTT. Encoded protein: CASSEWDRPTFF.

The rearrangement joins TRBV15 to TRBJ1-4; 9 nucleotides agree with TRBD1. The junction had 4 bases not matched to a gene; V was cut back by 5 bases and J by 6 bases. This CDR3 contains 14 residues. The germline V gene has CDR1 LNHNV and CDR2 YYDKDF (reference sequence). CDR3 protein: CATSVRDRDEKLFF. In nucleotides, the CDR3 is TGTGCCACCAGCGTCCGGGACAGGGATGAAAAACTGTTTTTT. Drawing the rest from reference TRBV15 and TRBJ1-4, the complete variable domain is DAMVIQNPRYQVTQFGKPVTLSCSQTLNHNVMYWYQQKSSQAPKLLFHYYDKDFNNEADTPDNFQSRRPNTSFCFLDIRSPGLGDTAMYLCATSVRDRDEKLFFGSGTQLSVL.